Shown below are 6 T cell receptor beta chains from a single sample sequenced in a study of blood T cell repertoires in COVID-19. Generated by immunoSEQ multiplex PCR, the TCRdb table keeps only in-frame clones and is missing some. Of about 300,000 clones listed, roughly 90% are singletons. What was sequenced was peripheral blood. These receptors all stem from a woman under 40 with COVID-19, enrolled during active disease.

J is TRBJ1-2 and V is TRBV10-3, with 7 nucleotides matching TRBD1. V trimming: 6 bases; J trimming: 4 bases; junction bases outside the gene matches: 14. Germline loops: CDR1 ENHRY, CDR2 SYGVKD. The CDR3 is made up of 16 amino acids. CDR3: CAISPPGTANVYGYTF. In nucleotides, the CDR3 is TGTGCCATCAGCCCCCCCGGGACAGCCAATGTCTATGGCTACACCTTC.

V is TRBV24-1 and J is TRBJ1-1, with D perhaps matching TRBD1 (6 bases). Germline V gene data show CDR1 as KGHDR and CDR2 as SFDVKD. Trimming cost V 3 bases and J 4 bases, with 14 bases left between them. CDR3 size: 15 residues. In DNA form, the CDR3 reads TGTGCCACCAGTGATGGGGGGGGGCGTCCCACTGAAGCTTTCTTT. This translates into CATSDGGGRPTEAFF.

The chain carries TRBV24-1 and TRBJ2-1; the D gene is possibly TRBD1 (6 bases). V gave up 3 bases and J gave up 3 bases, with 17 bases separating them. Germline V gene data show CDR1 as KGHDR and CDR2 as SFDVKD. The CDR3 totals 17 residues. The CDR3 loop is CATSDLGGPSVYNEQFF. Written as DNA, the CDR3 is TGTGCCACCAGTGATCTTGGGGGCCCAAGCGTCTACAATGAGCAGTTCTTC.

CDR3 nucleotides: TGTGCCAGCAGCGCTACAGGGGTTTCCTACGAGCAGTACTTC. Its translation: CASSATGVSYEQYF. The genes are TRBV9 and TRBJ2-7, with 7 bases lining up with TRBD1. Germline V gene sequence: CDR1 SGDLS, CDR2 YYNGEE. Losses at the gene ends were 3 bases for V and 1 base for J; bases not matched to a gene: 4. The CDR3 is 14 residues long.

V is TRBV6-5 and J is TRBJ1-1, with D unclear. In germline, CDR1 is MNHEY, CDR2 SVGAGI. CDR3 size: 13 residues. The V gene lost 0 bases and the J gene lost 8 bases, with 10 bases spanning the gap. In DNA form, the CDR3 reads TGTGCCAGCAGTTACTCTACGAGACAAGAAGCTTTCTTT. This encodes CASSYSTRQEAFF.

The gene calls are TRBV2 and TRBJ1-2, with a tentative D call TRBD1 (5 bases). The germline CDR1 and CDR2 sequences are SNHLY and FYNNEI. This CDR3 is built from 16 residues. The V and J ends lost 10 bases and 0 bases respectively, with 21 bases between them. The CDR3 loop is CAIPHSRDSPNYGYTF. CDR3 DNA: TGTGCCATACCCCATTCGCGGGACTCCCCTAACTATGGCTACACCTTC.